This T cell receptor (beta chain) was captured in a study of blood T cell repertoires in COVID-19. Background on the study: The origin of the acute and convalescent COVID-19 samples was the United States, Italy and Spain.

As originally analysed: Quantification of nucleated cells was approximated via reference gene primer amplification. Only in-frame clones appear in the TCRdb table, and some are missing; sequencing was by immunoSEQ multiplex PCR. Clone size and the V and J calls come from that table; the DNA yielded D and trimming. The sample yields 70,000 or so clones, roughly 87% seen once. In its sample, this clone was seen once. The J segment lost 5 bases and the V segment lost 3 bases, leaving 4 bases of the junction unmatched. Per germline, CDR1 LNHNV and CDR2 YYDKDF (reference sequence). The CDR3 is 15 residues long.

This clonotype was sampled from a woman aged 50 to 65 with acute or convalescent COVID-19. The material sequenced was peripheral blood. V gene TRBV15 combines with J gene TRBJ2-2; 9 nucleotides agree with TRBD1. The CDR3 sequence is CATSRSQGATGELFF. For the CDR3, the DNA is TGTGCCACCAGCAGGTCACAGGGGGCAACCGGGGAGCTGTTTTTT.